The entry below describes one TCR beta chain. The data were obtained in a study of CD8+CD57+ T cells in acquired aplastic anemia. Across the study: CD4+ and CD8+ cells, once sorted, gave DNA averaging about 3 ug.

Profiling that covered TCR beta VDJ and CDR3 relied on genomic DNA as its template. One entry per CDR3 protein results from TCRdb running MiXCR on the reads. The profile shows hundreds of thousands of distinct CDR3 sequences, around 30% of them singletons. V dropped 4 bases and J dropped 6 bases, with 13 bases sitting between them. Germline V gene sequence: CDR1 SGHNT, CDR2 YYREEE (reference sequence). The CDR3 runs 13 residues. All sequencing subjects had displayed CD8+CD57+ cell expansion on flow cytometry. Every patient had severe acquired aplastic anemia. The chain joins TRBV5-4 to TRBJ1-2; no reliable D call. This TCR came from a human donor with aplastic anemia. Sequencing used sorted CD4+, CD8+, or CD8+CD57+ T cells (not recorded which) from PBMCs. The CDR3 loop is CASSPRTDHGYTF. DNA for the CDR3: TGTGCCAGCAGCCCGAGGACGGACCATGGCTACACCTTC.